The 9 T cell receptor beta chains below come from one sample, sequenced in a study of cytomegalovirus exposure and HLA in healthy donors. PCR involved 60 Vbeta and 13 Jbeta primers. The method was immunoSEQ multiplex PCR; TCRdb's version includes in-frame clones alone and lacks a portion of them. The sample contains about 190,000 clones, roughly 83% of which appear only once. The sample taken for sequencing was PBMCs. The receptors stem from a boy younger than 18 in good health and CMV-seronegative.

CDR3 bases: TGCGCCAGCAGCTTGTATGGGGCTCAAGAAAAACTGTTTTTT. Amino acids: CASSLYGAQEKLFF. The chain recombines TRBV5-1 with TRBJ1-4; maybe TRBD1 (5 bases). Deletions cut 1 base from V and 8 bases from J, with 12 bases between. CDR3 length: 14 residues. The germline gives CDR1 SGHRS, CDR2 YFSETQ. Using reference TRBV5-1 and TRBJ1-4 for the parts outside the CDR3, the full variable domain is KAGVTQTPRYLIKTRGQQVTLSCSPISGHRSVSWYQQTPGQGLQFLFEYFSETQRNKGNFPGRFSGRQFSNSRSEMNVSTLELGDSALYLCASSLYGAQEKLFFGSGTQLSVL.

The V and J genes are TRBV5-5 and TRBJ2-3, with 9 bases identical to TRBD2. From germline, CDR1 is SGHKS and CDR2 YYEKEE (reference sequence). This CDR3 region has 16 residues. The V and J ends lost 1 base and 2 bases, in that order; junction bases with no gene match: 5. The CDR3 bases are TGTGCCAGCAGCTTGCAAGCGGGGGGATCCACAGATACGCAGTATTTT. Protein product: CASSLQAGGSTDTQYF.

J is TRBJ2-2 and V is TRBV6-6; 9 bases are shared with TRBD2. This CDR3 is 16 amino acids long. Germline values: CDR1 MNHNY, CDR2 SVGAGI (reference sequence). V was pared by 7 bases and J by 4 bases, with 10 bases of the junction left unmatched. Here the CDR3 DNA reads TGTGCCAGCACCGTTGGCGGGGGGGGGCGCACCGGGGAGCTGTTTTTT. This sequence encodes CASTVGGGGRTGELFF.

This clone was detected only a few times. This CDR3 reads CASRWTSGDYEQYF. In nucleotides, the CDR3 is TGTGCCAGCAGGTGGACTAGCGGGGACTACGAGCAGTACTTC. The chain is built from TRBV27 and TRBJ2-7; TRBD2 agrees at 12 bases. Germline loops: CDR1 MNHEY, CDR2 SMNVEV (reference sequence). V dropped 6 bases and J dropped 3; count of bases not matched to a gene: 3. This CDR3 contains 14 residues.

The J gene is TRBJ2-5, the V gene TRBV6-1; a possible D gene is TRBD2 (5 bases). The CDR3 covers 15 residues. V was trimmed by 4 bases and J by 3 bases, leaving 15 bases between them. Germline V gives CDR1 MNHNS, CDR2 SASEGT. The CDR3 is CASSAVGEGKETQYF. The CDR3 coding sequence is TGTGCCAGCAGTGCCGTTGGTGAGGGAAAAGAGACCCAGTACTTC.

The J gene is TRBJ2-7, the V gene TRBV6-5; possibly TRBD1 for D (6 bases). Trimming removed 0 bases from V and 1 base from J, with 7 bases in between. Germline assignment: CDR1 MNHEY and CDR2 SVGAGI. This CDR3 has 14 amino acids. The DNA of the CDR3 is TGTGCCAGCAGTTACTCCCAGGGGTCCTACGAGCAGTACTTC. Its protein product is CASSYSQGSYEQYF.

The chain employs TRBV19 and TRBJ2-3, with TRBD2 matching over 10 bases. This CDR3 is built from 16 residues. J was trimmed by 6 bases and V by 1 base; bases with no gene match: 7. The germline V gene has CDR1 LNHDA and CDR2 SQIVND (reference sequence). The CDR3 here is CASSIGASGSSDTQYF. The CDR3 DNA sequence: TGTGCCAGTAGTATAGGGGCTAGCGGGAGTTCGGATACGCAGTATTTT.

The chain carries TRBV2 and TRBJ1-6; the match to TRBD1 covers 7 bases. Germline CDR1 SNHLY, CDR2 FYNNEI. CDR3 length: 16 residues. The junction had 7 bases not matched to a gene; V was cut back by 2 bases and J by 6 bases. In DNA, the CDR3 is TGTGCCAGCAGTGAACCTGCGGGGACAGTTAATTCACCCCTCCACTTT. Translation: CASSEPAGTVNSPLHF.

This chain joins TRBV30 and TRBJ1-6, with TRBD1 matching 7 bases. This CDR3 comprises 16 residues. V shed 5 bases and J 7 bases; nucleotides not matched to a gene: 14. Germline values: CDR1 GTSNPN, CDR2 SVGIG (reference sequence). CDR3 DNA sequence: TGTGCCTGGCGTACTCAAAAGGGACAGAAGAATTCACCCCTCCACTTT. Amino acid sequence: CAWRTQKGQKNSPLHF. Drawing the rest from reference TRBV30 and TRBJ1-6, the complete variable domain is SQTIHQWPATLVQPVGSPLSLECTVEGTSNPNLYWYRQAAGRGLQLLFYSVGIGQISSEVPQNLSASRPQDRQFILSSKKLLLSDSGFYLCAWRTQKGQKNSPLHFGNGTRLTVT.